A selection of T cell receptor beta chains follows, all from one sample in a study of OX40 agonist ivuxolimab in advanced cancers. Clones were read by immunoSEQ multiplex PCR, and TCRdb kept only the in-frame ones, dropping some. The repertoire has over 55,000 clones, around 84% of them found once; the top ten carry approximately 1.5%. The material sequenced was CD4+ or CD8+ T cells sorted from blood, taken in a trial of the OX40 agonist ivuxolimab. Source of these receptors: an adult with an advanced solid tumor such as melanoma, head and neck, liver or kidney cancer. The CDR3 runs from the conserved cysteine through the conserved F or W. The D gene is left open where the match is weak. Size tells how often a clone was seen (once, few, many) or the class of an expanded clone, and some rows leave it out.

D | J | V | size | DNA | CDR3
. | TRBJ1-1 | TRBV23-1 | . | TGCGCCAGCAGTCAGGGGGCCCGGACTGAAGCTTTCTTT | CASSQGARTEAFF
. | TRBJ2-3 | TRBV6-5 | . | TGTGCCAGCATGGGTTGGAGCACAGATACGCAGTATTTT | CASMGWSTDTQYF
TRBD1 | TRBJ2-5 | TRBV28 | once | TGTGCCAGCAGGGACAGGGCGACCCAAGAGACCCAGTACTTC | CASRDRATQETQYF
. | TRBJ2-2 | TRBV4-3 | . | TGCGCCAGCAGCCAAGATTTGGACCCCACTACAAACACCGGGGAGCTGTTTTTT | CASSQDLDPTTNTGELFF
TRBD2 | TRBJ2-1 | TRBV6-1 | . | TGTGCCAGCAGTGAAGGTTCGGTAGCGGGACCTTACAATGAGCAGTTCTTC | CASSEGSVAGPYNEQFF
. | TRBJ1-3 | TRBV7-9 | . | TGTGCCAGCAGCTTAGATGGAAACACCATATATTTT | CASSLDGNTIYF
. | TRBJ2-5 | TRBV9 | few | TGTGCCAGCAGCGTAGAAAGGGGCCAACAAGAGACCCAGTACTTC | CASSVERGQQETQYF
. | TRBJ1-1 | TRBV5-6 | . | TGTGCCAGCAGCTTGGACGTGAACACTGAAGCTTTCTTT | CASSLDVNTEAFF
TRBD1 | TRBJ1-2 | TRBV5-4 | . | TGTGCCAGCAGCTTGGGGGGGCCACAGGGGGACTATGGCTACACCTTC | CASSLGGPQGDYGYTF
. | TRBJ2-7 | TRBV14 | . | TGTGCCAGCAGCCTCGGGACTCTTCGCCCCTACGAGCAGTACTTC | CASSLGTLRPYEQYF
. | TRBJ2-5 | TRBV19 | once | TGTGCCAGTAGCCCTTTTTCGGGGGACCAGGGGACCCAGTACTTC | CASSPFSGDQGTQYF
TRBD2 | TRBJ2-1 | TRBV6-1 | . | TGTGCCAGCAGTGCGTACTCTAGCGGGAGGACCCATGAGCAGTTCTTC | CASSAYSSGRTHEQFF
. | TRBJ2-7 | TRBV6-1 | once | TGTGCCAGCAGACAAGGCCCCATTGGCTACGAGCAGTACTTC | CASRQGPIGYEQYF
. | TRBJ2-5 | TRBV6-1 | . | TGTGCCAGCAGCAGGTTCCAAGAGACCCAGTACTTC | CASSRFQETQYF
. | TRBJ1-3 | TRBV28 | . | TGTGCCAGCAGCCTGGGGGCAATCTCTGGAAACACCATATATTTT | CASSLGAISGNTIYF
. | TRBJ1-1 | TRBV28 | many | TGTGCCAGCAGTATGGAACTTAACACTGAAGCTTTCTTT | CASSMELNTEAFF
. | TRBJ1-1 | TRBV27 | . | TGTGCCAGCAGTTTGGGGATCCCGAACACTGAAGCTTTCTTT | CASSLGIPNTEAFF
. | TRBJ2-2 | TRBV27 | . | TGTGCCAGCAGTTTAGCGGACTACACCGGGGAGCTGTTTTTT | CASSLADYTGELFF
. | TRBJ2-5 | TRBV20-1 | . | TGCAGTGCTATTGTTGGGGAGACCCAGTACTTC | CSAIVGETQYF
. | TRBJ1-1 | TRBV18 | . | TGTGCCAGCTCACCACCGGTTGCAGGGGCTGAAGCTTTCTTT | CASSPPVAGAEAFF
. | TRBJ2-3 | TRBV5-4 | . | TGTGCCAGCAGCCCGGCGGCAGGGGAGAGCACAGATACGCAGTATTTT | CASSPAAGESTDTQYF
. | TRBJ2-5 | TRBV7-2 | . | TGTGCCAGCAGCTTAGGCCCCATTGAAGAGACCCAGTACTTC | CASSLGPIEETQYF
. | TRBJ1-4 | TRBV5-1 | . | TGCGCCAGCAGCTTGAACGGGGGCTTCGGTAATGAAAAACTGTTTTTT | CASSLNGGFGNEKLFF
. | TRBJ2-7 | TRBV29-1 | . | TGCAGCGTTGAGGTGGGTCCCCTCGGGTACGAGCAGTACTTC | CSVEVGPLGYEQYF
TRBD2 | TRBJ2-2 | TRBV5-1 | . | TGCGCCAGCAGTTCTCGACGGGGGGACACCGGGGAGCTGTTTTTT | CASSSRRGDTGELFF